Sequencing of this TCR beta chain was carried out in a study of shared clonotypes between healthy human individuals. Every subset had its genomic DNA shared out evenly among several immunoSEQ plates. As handled by the study authors: Filtering differed because ImmunoSEQ produced junction-only sequences that carried no quality scores. Method: immunoSEQ multiplex PCR; TCRdb's copy keeps in-frame clones and lacks some. D and trimming come from the DNA, and the V and J calls and clone size come from that table. The sample records 600,000 to 750,000 clones, 55% to 75% being singletons. Findings and caveats of the study: Incomplete sequencing of sorted subsets was indicated by rarefaction despite large depth.

CDR3 length: 18 residues. From germline, CDR1 is SGHVS and CDR2 FQNEAQ. V dropped 4 bases and J dropped 2; count of bases not matched to a gene: 14. This clone was seen just once. Antigen specificity is unknown. The sequenced material came from memory CD4+ T cells sorted from blood. The subset is: CD45RA-negative fraction. The clonotype was recovered from a woman aged 25 to 39 in good health. V is TRBV7-8 and J is TRBJ2-3; the match to TRBD2 covers 8 bases. The CDR3 sequence: CASSSRTSRISTTDTQYF. As DNA, the CDR3 is TGTGCCAGCAGCTCAAGGACTAGCAGAATATCTACCACAGATACGCAGTATTTT.